Below, 9 T cell receptor beta chains from the same sample are listed, as sequenced in a study of metastatic and nonmetastatic thyroid tumors. Using MiXCR, TCRdb reanalyzed the PCR reads. There are 75,000 to 95,000 clones in the sample; about 13% occur only once, and about 11% lies in the top ten. No patient had received any treatment before thyroid surgery. The sample was blood. These receptors were collected from a female donor with papillary thyroid cancer or a benign thyroid nodule (not recorded which). Some clones in this sample may be carry-over from other donors' samples.

A note on this clone: One junction end does not reproduce the germline sequence, and a read error may be involved. The gene calls are TRBV7-8 and TRBJ2-7, with 7 bases lining up with TRBD2. This CDR3 is built from 16 residues. Germline values: CDR1 SGHVS, CDR2 FQNEAQ. The CDR3 DNA follows: TGTGCCAGCATCTTCGGATACAAGCGGGGAGGCTACGAGCAGCACTTC. Residues: CASIFGYKRGGYEQHF. Combining the CDR3 with reference TRBV7-8 and TRBJ2-7 gives the whole variable domain GAGVSQSPRYKVAKRGQDVALRCDPISGHVSLFWYQQALGQGPEFLTYFQNEAQLDKSGLPSDRFFAERPEGSVSTLKIQRTQQEDSAVYLCASIFGYKRGGYEQHFGPGTRLTVT.

The rearrangement uses TRBV7-2 and TRBJ1-6; the D gene is possibly TRBD1 (6 bases). The V and J ends lost 6 bases and 10 bases respectively, with 13 bases between them. The CDR3 has 13 residues. CDR1 SGHTA and CDR2 FQGNSA come from the germline V gene. Written as DNA, the CDR3 is TGTGCCAGCAGTGACCACAGGGAATCACCCCTCCACTTT. The encoded protein is CASSDHRESPLHF.

This clone was observed many times. The chain is built from TRBV6-2 or TRBV6-3 and TRBJ2-2; D is uncertain. Germline V gene lookup returns CDR1 MNHEY and CDR2 SVGEGT. The CDR3 is 12 amino acids. Trimming took 6 bases from V and 2 from J, leaving 4 bases between them. CDR3 region: CASSRNTGELFF. The CDR3 coding sequence is TGTGCCAGCAGCCGTAACACCGGGGAGCTGTTTTTT.

This clone was seen repeatedly, ten times or more. V usage is TRBV20-1 and J usage is TRBJ2-3; 9 bases are shared with TRBD2. CDR3 length: 13 amino acids. Germline CDR1 DFQATT, CDR2 SNEGSKA (reference sequence). V shed 5 bases and J 9 bases; nucleotides not matched to a gene: 9. The CDR3 reads CSAEAGGPETQYF. CDR3 in DNA: TGCAGTGCTGAGGCGGGAGGGCCCGAAACGCAGTATTTT.

As to this clone: A much larger clone sits a single nucleotide away, making a read error possible. The chain uses TRBV6-1 and TRBJ1-4, with unresolved D. Germline V gene lookup returns CDR1 MNHNS and CDR2 SASEGT. V dropped 2 bases and J dropped 7 bases, with 11 bases sitting between them. The CDR3 loop spans 14 amino acids. DNA of the CDR3: TGTGCCAGCAGTGAACAGTGGGCGAGTGAAAAACTGTTTTTT. Translating gives CASSEQWASEKLFF.

This clone has a count of ten or more. This rearrangement joins TRBV28 to TRBJ1-5, with 7 bases lining up with TRBD1. The CDR3 consists of 14 residues. V shed 3 bases and J 4 bases; nucleotides not matched to a gene: 3. Germline lookup yields CDR1 MDHEN and CDR2 SYDVKM. The CDR3 sequence is CASSLGQFNQPQHF. CDR3 DNA: TGTGCCAGCAGTTTGGGACAGTTTAATCAGCCCCAGCATTTT.

This clone was observed many times. V usage is TRBV5-1 and J usage is TRBJ1-2; possible D gene TRBD1, 5 bases. The CDR3 spans 15 residues. Trimming stripped 3 bases from V and 7 bases from J, with 19 bases between. Germline CDR1 is SGHRS and CDR2 is YFSETQ. CDR3 DNA sequence: TGCGCCAGCAGCTCCGGGGAGGGCAGGGTTGGTGGCTACACCTTC. It yields the protein CASSSGEGRVGGYTF. Full variable domain (outside the CDR3, taken from reference TRBV5-1 and TRBJ1-2): KAGVTQTPRYLIKTRGQQVTLSCSPISGHRSVSWYQQTPGQGLQFLFEYFSETQRNKGNFPGRFSGRQFSNSRSEMNVSTLELGDSALYLCASSSGEGRVGGYTFGSGTRLTVV.

This clone was picked up many times. V usage is TRBV4-3 and J usage is TRBJ1-5, with 9 bases matching TRBD1. Per germline, CDR1 LGHNA and CDR2 YSLEER. Trimming took 0 bases from V and 5 from J; bases not matched to a gene: 8. The CDR3 runs to 17 residues. The DNA of the CDR3 is TGCGCCAGCAGCCAAGATCAGGGGACAGGGAGCGATCAGCCCCAGCATTTT. Translated, it gives CASSQDQGTGSDQPQHF.

This clone showed up many times. The chain combines TRBV28 with TRBJ2-2; D may match TRBD1 or TRBD2 (5 bases each). The V gene's germline CDR1 is MDHEN and CDR2 SYDVKM. The germline V and J ends were trimmed by 6 bases and 4 bases, with 12 bases remaining between them. This CDR3 is 14 amino acids long. The CDR3 sequence is CASRPWGSTGELFF. The DNA for the CDR3 is TGTGCCAGCAGACCCTGGGGGTCCACCGGGGAGCTGTTTTTT.